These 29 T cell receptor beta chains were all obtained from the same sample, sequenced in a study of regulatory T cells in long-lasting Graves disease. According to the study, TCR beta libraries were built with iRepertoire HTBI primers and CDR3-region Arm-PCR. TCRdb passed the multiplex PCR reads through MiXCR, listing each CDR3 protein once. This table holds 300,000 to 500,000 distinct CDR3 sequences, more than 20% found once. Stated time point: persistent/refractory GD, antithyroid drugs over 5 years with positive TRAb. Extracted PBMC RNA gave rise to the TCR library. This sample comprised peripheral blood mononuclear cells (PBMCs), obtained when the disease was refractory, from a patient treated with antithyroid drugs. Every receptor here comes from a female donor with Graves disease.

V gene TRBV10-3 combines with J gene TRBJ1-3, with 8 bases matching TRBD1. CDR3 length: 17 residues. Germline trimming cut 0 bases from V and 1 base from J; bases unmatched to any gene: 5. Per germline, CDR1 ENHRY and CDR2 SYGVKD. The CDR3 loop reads CAISESAGGISGNTIYF. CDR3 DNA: TGTGCCATCAGTGAGTCGGCAGGGGGCATTTCTGGAAACACCATATATTTT.

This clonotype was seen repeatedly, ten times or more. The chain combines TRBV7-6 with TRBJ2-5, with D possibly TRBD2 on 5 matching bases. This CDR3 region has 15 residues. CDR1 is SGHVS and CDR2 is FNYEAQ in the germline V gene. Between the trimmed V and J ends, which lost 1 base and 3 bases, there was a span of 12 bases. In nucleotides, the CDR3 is TGTGCCAGCAGCTTAGTCGGGGTTTTCGAAGAGACCCAGTACTTC. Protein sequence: CASSLVGVFEETQYF.

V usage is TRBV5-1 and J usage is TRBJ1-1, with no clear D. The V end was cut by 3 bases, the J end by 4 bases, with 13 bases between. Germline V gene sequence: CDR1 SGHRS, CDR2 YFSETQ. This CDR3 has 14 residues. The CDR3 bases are TGCGCCAGCAGCTCCTCAAATCGCCCCACTGAAGCTTTCTTT. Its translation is CASSSSNRPTEAFF. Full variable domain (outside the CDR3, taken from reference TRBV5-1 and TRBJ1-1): KAGVTQTPRYLIKTRGQQVTLSCSPISGHRSVSWYQQTPGQGLQFLFEYFSETQRNKGNFPGRFSGRQFSNSRSEMNVSTLELGDSALYLCASSSSNRPTEAFFGQGTRLTVV.

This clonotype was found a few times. The CDR3 protein is CAWKPSKGSYTF. The CDR3 nucleotides read TGTGCCTGGAAACCGTCTAAAGGGAGCTACACCTTC. The rearrangement uses TRBV30 and TRBJ1-2; the D is unclear. Trimming took off 4 bases at V and 9 bases at J, with 15 bases between the two ends. Germline V gives CDR1 GTSNPN, CDR2 SVGIG (reference sequence). This CDR3 has 12 amino acids.

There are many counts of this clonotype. CDR3 DNA sequence: TGCGCCAGCAGACAGGGCTTGACAGGGCCCACTGAAGCTTTCTTT. As protein: CASRQGLTGPTEAFF. This chain connects TRBV5-1 to TRBJ1-1, with 7 bases matching TRBD1. CDR3 size: 15 residues. The V gene's germline CDR1 is SGHRS and CDR2 YFSETQ. Trimming removed 5 bases from V and 4 bases from J; junction bases left unmatched: 11.

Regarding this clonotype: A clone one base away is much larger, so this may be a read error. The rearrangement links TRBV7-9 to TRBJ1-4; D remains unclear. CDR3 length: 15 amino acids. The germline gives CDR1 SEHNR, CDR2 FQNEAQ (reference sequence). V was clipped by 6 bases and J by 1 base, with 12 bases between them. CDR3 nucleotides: TGTGCCAGCAGTTACCAACGGGGAACTAATGAAAAACTGTTTTTT. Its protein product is CASSYQRGTNEKLFF. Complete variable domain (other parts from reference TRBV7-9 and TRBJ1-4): DTGVSQNPRHKITKRGQNVTFRCDPISEHNRLYWYRQTLGQGPEFLTYFQNEAQLEKSRLLSDRFSAERPKGSFSTLEIQRTEQGDSAMYLCASSYQRGTNEKLFFGSGTQLSVL.

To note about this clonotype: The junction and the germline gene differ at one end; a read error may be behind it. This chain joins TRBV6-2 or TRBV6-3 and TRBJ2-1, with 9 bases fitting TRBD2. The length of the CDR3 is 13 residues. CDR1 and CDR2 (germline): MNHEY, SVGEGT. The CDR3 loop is CASSYRLADREVF. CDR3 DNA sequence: TGTGCCAGCAGTTACCGACTAGCGGACCGAGAGGTCTTC.

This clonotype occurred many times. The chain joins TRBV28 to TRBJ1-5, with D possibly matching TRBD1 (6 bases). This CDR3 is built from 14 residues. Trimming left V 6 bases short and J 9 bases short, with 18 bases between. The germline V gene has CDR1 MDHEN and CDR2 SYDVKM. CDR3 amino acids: CASRETGNLGPQHF. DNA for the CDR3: TGTGCCAGCAGGGAAACAGGGAACCTAGGGCCCCAGCATTTT.

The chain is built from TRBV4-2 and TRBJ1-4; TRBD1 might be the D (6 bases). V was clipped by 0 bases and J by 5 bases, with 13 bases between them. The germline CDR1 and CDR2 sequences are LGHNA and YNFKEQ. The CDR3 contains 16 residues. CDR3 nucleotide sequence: TGTGCCAGCAGCCAAGAGCCGCCAGGGGTAAATGAAAAACTGTTTTTT. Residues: CASSQEPPGVNEKLFF.

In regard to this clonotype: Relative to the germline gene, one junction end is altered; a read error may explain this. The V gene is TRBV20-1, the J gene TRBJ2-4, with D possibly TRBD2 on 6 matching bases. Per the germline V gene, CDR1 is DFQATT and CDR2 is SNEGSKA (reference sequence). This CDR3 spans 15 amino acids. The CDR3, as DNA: TGCAGTGCAAGAGACTGGAGGGAATCCAAAAACATTCAGTACTTC. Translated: CSARDWRESKNIQYF.

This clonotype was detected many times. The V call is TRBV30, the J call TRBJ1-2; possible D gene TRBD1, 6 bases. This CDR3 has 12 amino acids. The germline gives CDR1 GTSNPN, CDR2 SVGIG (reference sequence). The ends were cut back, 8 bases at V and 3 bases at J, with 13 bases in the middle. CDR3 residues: CATQGWDYGYTF. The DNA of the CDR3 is TGTGCCACACAGGGATGGGACTATGGCTACACCTTC. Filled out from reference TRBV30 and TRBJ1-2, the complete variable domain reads SQTIHQWPATLVQPVGSPLSLECTVEGTSNPNLYWYRQAAGRGLQLLFYSVGIGQISSEVPQNLSASRPQDRQFILSSKKLLLSDSGFYLCATQGWDYGYTFGSGTRLTVV.

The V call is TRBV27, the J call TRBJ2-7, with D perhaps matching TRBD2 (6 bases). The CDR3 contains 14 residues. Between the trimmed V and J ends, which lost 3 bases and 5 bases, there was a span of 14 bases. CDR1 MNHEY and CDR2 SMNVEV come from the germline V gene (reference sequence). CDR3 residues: CASSLPGPGDEQYF. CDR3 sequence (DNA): TGTGCCAGCAGTTTGCCTGGCCCGGGGGACGAGCAGTACTTC.

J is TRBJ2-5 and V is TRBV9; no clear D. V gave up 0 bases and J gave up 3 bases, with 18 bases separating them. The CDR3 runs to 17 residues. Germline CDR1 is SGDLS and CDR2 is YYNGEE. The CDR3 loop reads CASSVGLGGVVEETQYF. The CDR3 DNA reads TGTGCCAGCAGCGTAGGCCTAGGTGGAGTTGTAGAAGAGACCCAGTACTTC.

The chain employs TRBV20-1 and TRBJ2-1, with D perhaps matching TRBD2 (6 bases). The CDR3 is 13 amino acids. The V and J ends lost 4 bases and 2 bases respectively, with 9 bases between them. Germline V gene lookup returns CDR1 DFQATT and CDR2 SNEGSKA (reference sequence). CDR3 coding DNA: TGCAGTGCTACCGGACTACCCTACAATGAGCAGTTCTTC. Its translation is CSATGLPYNEQFF.

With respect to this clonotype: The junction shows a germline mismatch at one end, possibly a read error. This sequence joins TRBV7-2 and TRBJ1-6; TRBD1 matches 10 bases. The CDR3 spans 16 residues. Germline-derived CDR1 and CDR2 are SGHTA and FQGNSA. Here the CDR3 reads CASGFVGTGDRSPLHF. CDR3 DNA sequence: TGTGCCAGCGGCTTCGTCGGGACAGGGGACAGATCACCCCTCCACTTT. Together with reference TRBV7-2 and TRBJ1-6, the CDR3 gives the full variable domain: GAGVSQSPSNKVTEKGKDVELRCDPISGHTALYWYRQSLGQGLEFLIYFQGNSAPDKSGLPSDRFSAERTGGSVSTLTIQRTQQEDSAVYLCASGFVGTGDRSPLHFGNGTRLTVT.

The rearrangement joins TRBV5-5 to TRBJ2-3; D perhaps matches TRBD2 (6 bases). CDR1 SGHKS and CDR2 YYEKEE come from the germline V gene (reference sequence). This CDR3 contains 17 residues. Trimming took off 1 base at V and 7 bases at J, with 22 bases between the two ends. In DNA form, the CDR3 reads TGTGCCAGCAGCTTGTCCCGGGACTCCAGATTTTTGTATACGCAGTATTTT. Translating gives CASSLSRDSRFLYTQYF.

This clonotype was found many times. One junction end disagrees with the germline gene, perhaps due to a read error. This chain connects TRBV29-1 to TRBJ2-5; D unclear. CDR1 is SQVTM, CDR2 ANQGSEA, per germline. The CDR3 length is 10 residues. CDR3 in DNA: TGCAGCGTTGGGGTCGCCTTTCGATATTTC. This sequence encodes CSVGVAFRYF. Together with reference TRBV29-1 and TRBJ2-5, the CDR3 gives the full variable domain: SAVISQKPSRDICQRGTSLTIQCQVDSQVTMMFWYRQQPGQSLTLIATANQGSEATYESGFVIDKFPISRPNLTFSTLTVSNMSPEDSSIYLCSVGVAFRYFGPGTRLLVL.

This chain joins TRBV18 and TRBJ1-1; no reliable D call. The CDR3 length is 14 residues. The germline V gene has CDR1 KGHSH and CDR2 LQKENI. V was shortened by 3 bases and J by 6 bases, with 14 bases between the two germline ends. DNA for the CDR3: TGTGCCAGCTCACCGGCTTCGCGGCCAGCTGAAGCTTTCTTT. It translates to CASSPASRPAEAFF.

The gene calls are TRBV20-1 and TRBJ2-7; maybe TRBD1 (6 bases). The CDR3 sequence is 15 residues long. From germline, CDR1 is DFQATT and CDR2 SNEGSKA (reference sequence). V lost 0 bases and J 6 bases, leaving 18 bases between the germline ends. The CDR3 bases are TGCAGTGCTAGAGATTATCAGGGGTGGGGCTCCGAGCAGTACTTC. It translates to CSARDYQGWGSEQYF.

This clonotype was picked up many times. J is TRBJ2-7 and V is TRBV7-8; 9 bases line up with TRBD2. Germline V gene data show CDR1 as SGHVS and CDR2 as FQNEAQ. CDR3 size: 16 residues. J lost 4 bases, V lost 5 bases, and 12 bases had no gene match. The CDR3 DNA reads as TGTGCCAGCAGCCTACTCCCTAGCGGGATAGGGTACGAGCAGTACTTC. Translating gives CASSLLPSGIGYEQYF.

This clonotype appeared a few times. CDR3 sequence reads: CAISEWDAGNTIYF. The CDR3 nucleotides are TGTGCCATCAGTGAGTGGGACGCTGGAAACACCATATATTTT. The V gene is TRBV10-3, the J gene TRBJ1-3; D is possibly TRBD1 (5 bases). Trimming removed 1 base from V and 2 bases from J, with 6 bases in between. The CDR3 extends over 14 amino acids. CDR1 ENHRY and CDR2 SYGVKD come from the germline V gene.

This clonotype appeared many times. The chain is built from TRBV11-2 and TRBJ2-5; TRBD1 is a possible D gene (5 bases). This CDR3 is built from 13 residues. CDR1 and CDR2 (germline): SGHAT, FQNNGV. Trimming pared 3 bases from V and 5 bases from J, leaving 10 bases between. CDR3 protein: CASSLGHWETQYF. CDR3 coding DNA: TGTGCCAGCAGCTTGGGGCATTGGGAGACCCAGTACTTC. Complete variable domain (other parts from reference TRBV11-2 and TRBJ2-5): EAGVAQSPRYKIIEKRQSVAFWCNPISGHATLYWYQQILGQGPKLLIQFQNNGVVDDSQLPKDRFSAERLKGVDSTLKIQPAKLEDSAVYLCASSLGHWETQYFGPGTRLLVL.

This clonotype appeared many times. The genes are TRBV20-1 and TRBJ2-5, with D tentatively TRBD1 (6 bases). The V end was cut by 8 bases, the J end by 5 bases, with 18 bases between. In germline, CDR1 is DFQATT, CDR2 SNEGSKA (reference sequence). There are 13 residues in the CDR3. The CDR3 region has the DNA TGCAGTTGCTATAGTATCAGGGGTGAGACCCAGTACTTC. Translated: CSCYSIRGETQYF.

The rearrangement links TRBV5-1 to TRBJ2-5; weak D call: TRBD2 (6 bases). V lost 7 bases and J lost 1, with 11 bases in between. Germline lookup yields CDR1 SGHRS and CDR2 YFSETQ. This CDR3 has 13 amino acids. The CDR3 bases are TGCGCCAGCGCGAGGGACTTCCAAGAGACCCAGTACTTC. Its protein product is CASARDFQETQYF.

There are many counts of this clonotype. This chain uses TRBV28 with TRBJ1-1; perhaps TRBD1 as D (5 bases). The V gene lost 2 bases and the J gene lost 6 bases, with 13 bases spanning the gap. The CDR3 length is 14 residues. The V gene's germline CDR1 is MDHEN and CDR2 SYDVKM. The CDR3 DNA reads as TGTGCCAGCAGTTTACTTCCAGGGAAGGCTGAAGCTTTCTTT. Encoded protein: CASSLLPGKAEAFF.

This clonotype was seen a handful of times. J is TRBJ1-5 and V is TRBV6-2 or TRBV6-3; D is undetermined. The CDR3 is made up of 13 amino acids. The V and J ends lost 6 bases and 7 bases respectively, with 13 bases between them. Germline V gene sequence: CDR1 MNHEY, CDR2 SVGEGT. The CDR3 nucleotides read TGTGCCAGCAGGCCGGGAGGTAGACAGCCCCAGCATTTT. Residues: CASRPGGRQPQHF.

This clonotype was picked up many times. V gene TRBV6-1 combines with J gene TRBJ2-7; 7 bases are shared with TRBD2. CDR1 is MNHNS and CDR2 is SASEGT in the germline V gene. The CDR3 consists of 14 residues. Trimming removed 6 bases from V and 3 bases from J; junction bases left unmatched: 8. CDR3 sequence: CASSLQPGGYEQYF. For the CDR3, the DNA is TGTGCCAGCAGCCTGCAGCCGGGAGGCTACGAGCAGTACTTC.

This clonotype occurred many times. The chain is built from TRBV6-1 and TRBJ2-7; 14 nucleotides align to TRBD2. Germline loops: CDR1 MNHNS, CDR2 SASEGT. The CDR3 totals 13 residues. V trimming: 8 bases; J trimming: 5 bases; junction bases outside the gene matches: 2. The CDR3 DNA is TGTGCCAGCCAGACTAGCGGGAGGGACGAGCAGTACTTC. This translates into CASQTSGRDEQYF.

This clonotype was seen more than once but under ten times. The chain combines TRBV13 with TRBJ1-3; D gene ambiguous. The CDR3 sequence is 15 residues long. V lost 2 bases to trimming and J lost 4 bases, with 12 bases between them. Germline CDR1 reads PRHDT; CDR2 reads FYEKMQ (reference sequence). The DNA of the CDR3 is TGTGCCAGCAGCTTACGGGTCGTGGGGGGAAACACCATATATTTT. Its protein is CASSLRVVGGNTIYF.